What follows is one T cell receptor (beta chain) and its context. The antigen is not known. Method: immunoSEQ multiplex PCR; TCRdb's copy keeps in-frame clones and lacks some. This sample carries roughly 150,000 clones, around 88% of them seen once, and the ten largest clones take around 0.99%. Pooled together were second doses at about 4 or about 12 weeks. V was cut by 2 bases and J by 8 bases, with 5 bases left in between. Per germline, CDR1 SGDLS and CDR2 YYNGEE. This CDR3 is built from 12 residues. This specimen comes from a study of T cell responses to AZD1222 COVID-19 vaccine. Study-wide points: Receipt of two AZD1222 doses was followed by a rise in Spike-specific TCR breadth and depth. Just a handful of people given AZD1222 tested seropositive at baseline.

Material: peripheral blood, obtained 28 days after the second AZD1222 dose. The TCR was taken from an adult who received the AZD1222 COVID-19 vaccine. The chain joins TRBV9 to TRBJ1-6, with unresolved D. CDR3 residues: CASSVGDSPLHF. The CDR3 DNA sequence: TGTGCCAGCAGCGTCGGAGATTCACCCCTCCACTTT.